This T cell receptor beta chain was sequenced in a study of blood T cell repertoires in COVID-19. Study at large: The study drew acute and convalescent COVID-19 samples from the United States, Italy and Spain. T cells, B-cell-depleted T cells, or PBMCs supplied cDNA or gDNA.

How the authors handled the data: Amplified reference gene primers provided the basis for estimating nucleated cell counts. The assay was immunoSEQ multiplex PCR, and TCRdb's table has in-frame clones only and misses some. D and trimming were read from the DNA, whereas the V and J calls and clone size are those reported in that table. The table lists around 170,000 clones, around 83% of them singletons. Sequenced material: peripheral blood. The TCR sequence derives from a human donor in a cohort sampled during active COVID-19.

CDR3 bases: TGCAGCGTTGGGGCAGGGTATGGAGTTCTGACCTACAATGAGCAGTTCTTC. Translated, it gives CSVGAGYGVLTYNEQFF. This chain links TRBV29-1 with TRBJ2-1, with TRBD1 as a possible D gene (5 bases). This CDR3 has 17 amino acids. The germline V gene encodes CDR1 SQVTM and CDR2 ANQGSEA. V was clipped by 4 bases and J by 2 bases, with 21 bases between them.